The source of this TCR beta chain is a study of T-cell reconstitution after alpha-beta-depleted transplantation in children. Concerning this clonotype: Its antigen is unknown.

Study results and caveats: After transplant, at about two months, alpha-beta T cells were reportedly derived from several hundred expanded graft clones. The origin of high day-60 TCRbeta diversity in some patients lay in surviving recipient T cells and thymic progenitors. Diversity and T-cell counts at one year after transplant derived mostly from new T cells.

TCRbeta library preparation incorporated unique molecular identifiers. TCRdb independently ran MiXCR on the PCR reads; one entry per CDR3 protein. The sample holds about 140,000 distinct CDR3 sequences, around 10% seen once. Trimming removed 1 base from V and 0 bases from J, with 7 bases in between. The length of the CDR3 is 15 residues. Germline V lookup: CDR1 KGHSH, CDR2 LQKENI. This sequence was found in a female patient aged 2-9 years who had a stem cell transplant for congenital amegakaryocytic thrombocytopenia, so the T cells may come from the graft donor. The chain links TRBV18 to TRBJ2-1; D gene ambiguous. Sequencing used PBMCs, mostly from graft donor cells, obtained 180 days after TCRalphabeta/CD19-depleted stem cell transplant. The CDR3 region has the DNA TGTGCCAGCTCACCACACCAGAGCTCCTACAATGAGCAGTTCTTC. Translation gives CASSPHQSSYNEQFF.